This T cell receptor beta chain stems from a study of CD8+ T cells in alopecia areata. RNA extraction was followed by reverse transcription into cDNA, which acted as the sequencing template. Assay: immunoSEQ multiplex PCR; the TCRdb copy retains only in-frame clones and omits some. The sample has about 190,000 clones, 45% to 75% seen once. Sample treatment: oral pan-JAK inhibitor, 5-10 mg twice daily. Study observations and caveats: Sequence data from scalp samples additionally include resident alphabeta T cells of normal skin. Uncertainty remains about how baseline CD8+ expansion links to response, with one nonresponder.

The CDR3 has 18 residues. V shed 8 bases, J shed 0 bases, and the junction held 12 bases outside the gene matches. In germline, CDR1 is SEHNR, CDR2 FQNEAQ (reference sequence). Turning to this clone: The antigen is unknown.

The source was CD4+ T cells sorted from blood, collected at week 4, from a patient treated with tofacitinib. The rearrangement links TRBV7-9 to TRBJ2-6; TRBD2 matches 8 bases. The clonotype comes from a human donor with alopecia areata. CDR3 loop: CASPPELAVDSGANVLTF. In DNA, the CDR3 is TGTGCCAGCCCCCCGGAACTAGCGGTAGACTCTGGGGCCAACGTCCTGACTTTC.